The following is a T cell receptor (beta chain) sequence with its context. This record comes from a study of control samples from healthy donors and cancer patients. The V end lost 3 bases, the J end lost 7 bases, and 9 bases lay between the germline ends. This CDR3 has 13 residues. The germline CDR1 and CDR2 sequences are KGHSH and LQKENI. Measured with immunoSEQ multiplex PCR; TCRdb has only the in-frame clones, and not every one. The repertoire consists of roughly 180,000 clones, with around 90% occurring once and the leading ten covering just over 2%. Sequenced input: blood. This TCR was sampled from a woman aged 35 to 49 in good health. The rearrangement links TRBV18 to TRBJ2-2; D unclear. CDR3 nucleotides: TGTGCCAGCTCACCCCCCGGTGGCGGGGAGCTGTTTTTT. This translates into CASSPPGGGELFF. The full variable domain, with the rest looked up from reference TRBV18 and TRBJ2-2, is NAGVMQNPRHLVRRRGQEARLRCSPMKGHSHVYWYRQLPEEGLKFMVYLQKENIIDESGMPKERFSAEFPKEGPSILRIQQVVRGDSAAYFCASSPPGGGELFFGEGSRLTVL.